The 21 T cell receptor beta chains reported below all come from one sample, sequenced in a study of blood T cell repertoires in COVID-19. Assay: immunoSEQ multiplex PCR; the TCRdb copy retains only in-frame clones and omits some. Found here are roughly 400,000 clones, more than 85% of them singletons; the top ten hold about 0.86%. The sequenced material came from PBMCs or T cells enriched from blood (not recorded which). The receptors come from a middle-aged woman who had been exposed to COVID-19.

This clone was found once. The CDR3 reads CASSPTLVNYGYTF. The CDR3 DNA reads TGTGCCAGCAGCCCGACTTTGGTGAACTATGGCTACACCTTC. The chain is built from TRBV7-9 and TRBJ1-2; D uncertain. CDR1 SEHNR and CDR2 FQNEAQ come from the germline V gene (reference sequence). The CDR3 is 14 residues long. V was clipped by 5 bases and J by 2 bases, with 12 bases between them.

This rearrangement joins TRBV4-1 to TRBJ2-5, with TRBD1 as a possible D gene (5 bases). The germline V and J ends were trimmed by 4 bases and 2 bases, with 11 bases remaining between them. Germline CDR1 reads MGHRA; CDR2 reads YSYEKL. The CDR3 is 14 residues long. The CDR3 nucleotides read TGCGCCAGCAGCCCTCTGCAGGGACAAGAGACCCAGTACTTC. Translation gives CASSPLQGQETQYF.

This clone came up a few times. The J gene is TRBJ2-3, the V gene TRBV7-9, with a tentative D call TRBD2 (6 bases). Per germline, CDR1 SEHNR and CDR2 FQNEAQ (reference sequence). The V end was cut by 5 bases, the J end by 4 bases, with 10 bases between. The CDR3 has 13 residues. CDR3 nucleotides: TGTGCCAGCAGCCTCCGGGGGTCAGATACGCAGTATTTT. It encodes CASSLRGSDTQYF.

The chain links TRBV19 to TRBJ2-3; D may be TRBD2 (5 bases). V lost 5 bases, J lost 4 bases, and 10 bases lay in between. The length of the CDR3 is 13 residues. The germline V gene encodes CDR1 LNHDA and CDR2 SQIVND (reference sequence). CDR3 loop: CASSHPDSDTQYF. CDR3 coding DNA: TGTGCCAGTAGTCACCCGGACTCAGATACGCAGTATTTT. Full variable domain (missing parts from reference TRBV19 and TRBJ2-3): DGGITQSPKYLFRKEGQNVTLSCEQNLNHDAMYWYRQDPGQGLRLIYYSQIVNDFQKGDIAEGYSVSREKKESFPLTVTSAQKNPTAFYLCASSHPDSDTQYFGPGTRLTVL.

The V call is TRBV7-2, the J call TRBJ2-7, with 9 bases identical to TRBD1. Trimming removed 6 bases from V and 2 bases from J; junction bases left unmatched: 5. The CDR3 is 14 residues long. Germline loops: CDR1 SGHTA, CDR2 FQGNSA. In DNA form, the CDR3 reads TGTGCCAGCAGAAGGACAGGGGAAGCCTACGAGCAGTACTTC. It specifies CASRRTGEAYEQYF.

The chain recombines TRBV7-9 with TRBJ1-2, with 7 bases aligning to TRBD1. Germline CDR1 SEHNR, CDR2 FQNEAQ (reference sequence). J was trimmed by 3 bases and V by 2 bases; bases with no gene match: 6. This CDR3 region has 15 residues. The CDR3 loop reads CASSLNDREHYGYTF. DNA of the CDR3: TGTGCCAGCAGCTTAAATGACAGGGAGCACTATGGCTACACCTTC.

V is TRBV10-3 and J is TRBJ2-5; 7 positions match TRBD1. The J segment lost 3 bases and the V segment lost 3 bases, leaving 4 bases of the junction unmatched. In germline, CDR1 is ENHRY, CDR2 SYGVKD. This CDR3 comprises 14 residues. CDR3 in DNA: TGTGCCATCAGTGAAACAGGGGTGGAAGAGACCCAGTACTTC. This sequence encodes CAISETGVEETQYF.

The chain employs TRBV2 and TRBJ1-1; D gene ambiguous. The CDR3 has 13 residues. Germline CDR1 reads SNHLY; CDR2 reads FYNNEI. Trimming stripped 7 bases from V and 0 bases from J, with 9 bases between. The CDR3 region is CASTRSMNTEAFF. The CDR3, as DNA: TGTGCCAGCACCCGATCTATGAACACTGAAGCTTTCTTT.

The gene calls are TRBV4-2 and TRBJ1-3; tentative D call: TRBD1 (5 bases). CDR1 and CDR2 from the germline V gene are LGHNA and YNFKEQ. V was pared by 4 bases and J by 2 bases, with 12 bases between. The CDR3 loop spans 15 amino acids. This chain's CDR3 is CASSPYQGTGNTIYF. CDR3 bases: TGTGCCAGCAGCCCGTACCAGGGAACTGGAAACACCATATATTTT.

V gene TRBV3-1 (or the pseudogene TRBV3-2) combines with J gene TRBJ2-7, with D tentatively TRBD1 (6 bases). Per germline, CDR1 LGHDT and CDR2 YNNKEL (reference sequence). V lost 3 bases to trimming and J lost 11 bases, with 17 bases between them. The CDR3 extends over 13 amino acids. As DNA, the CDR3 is TGTGCCAGCAGCCAGGTAGGGGGTAGGGGCAAGTACTTC. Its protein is CASSQVGGRGKYF.

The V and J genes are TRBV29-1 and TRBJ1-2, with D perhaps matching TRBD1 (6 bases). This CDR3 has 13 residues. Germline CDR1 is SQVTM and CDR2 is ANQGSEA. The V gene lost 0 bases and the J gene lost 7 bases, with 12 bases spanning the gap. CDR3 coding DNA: TGCAGCGTTGAAGAGGGGGCCGTCGGTGGCTACACCTTC. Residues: CSVEEGAVGGYTF.

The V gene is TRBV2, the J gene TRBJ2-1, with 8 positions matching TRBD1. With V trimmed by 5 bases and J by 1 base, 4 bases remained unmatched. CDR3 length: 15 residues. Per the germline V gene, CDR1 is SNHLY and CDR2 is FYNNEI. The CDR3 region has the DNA TGTGCCAGCAGTTCACAGGGGGAGTCCTACAATGAGCAGTTCTTC. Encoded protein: CASSSQGESYNEQFF.

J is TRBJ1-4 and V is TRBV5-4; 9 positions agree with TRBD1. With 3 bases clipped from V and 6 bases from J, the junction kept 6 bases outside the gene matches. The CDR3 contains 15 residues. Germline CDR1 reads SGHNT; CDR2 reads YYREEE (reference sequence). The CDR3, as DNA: TGTGCCAGCAGCTCCTACCGGGACAGGGATGAAAAACTGTTTTTT. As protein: CASSSYRDRDEKLFF.

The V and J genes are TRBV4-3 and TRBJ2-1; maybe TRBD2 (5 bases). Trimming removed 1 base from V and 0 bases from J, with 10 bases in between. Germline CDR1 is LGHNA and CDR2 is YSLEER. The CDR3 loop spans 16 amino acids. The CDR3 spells CASSQGSGGSYNEQFF. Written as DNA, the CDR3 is TGCGCCAGCAGCCAAGGATCAGGAGGCTCCTACAATGAGCAGTTCTTC.

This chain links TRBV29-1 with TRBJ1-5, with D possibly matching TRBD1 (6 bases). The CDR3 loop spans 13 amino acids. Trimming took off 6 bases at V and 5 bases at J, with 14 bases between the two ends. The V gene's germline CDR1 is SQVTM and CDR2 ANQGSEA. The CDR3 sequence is CSVSQGRDQPQHF. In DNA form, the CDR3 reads TGCAGCGTGTCCCAGGGGAGGGATCAGCCCCAGCATTTT.

The CDR3 DNA reads TGTGCCAGCAGTGAATATGGGACTAGCGGGGAAGAGACCCAGTACTTC. Protein product: CASSEYGTSGEETQYF. This chain uses TRBV25-1 with TRBJ2-5, with 13 positions matching TRBD2. Germline CDR1 reads MGHDK; CDR2 reads SYGVNS. This CDR3 contains 16 residues. Germline trimming cut 0 bases from V and 3 bases from J; bases unmatched to any gene: 1.

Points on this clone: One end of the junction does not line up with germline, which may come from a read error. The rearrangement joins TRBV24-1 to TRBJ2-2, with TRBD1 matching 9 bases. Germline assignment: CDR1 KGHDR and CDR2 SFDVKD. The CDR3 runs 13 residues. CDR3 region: CATSDRGTGELFF. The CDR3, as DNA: TGTGCCACAAGTGACAGGGGGACCGGGGAGCTGTTTTTT.

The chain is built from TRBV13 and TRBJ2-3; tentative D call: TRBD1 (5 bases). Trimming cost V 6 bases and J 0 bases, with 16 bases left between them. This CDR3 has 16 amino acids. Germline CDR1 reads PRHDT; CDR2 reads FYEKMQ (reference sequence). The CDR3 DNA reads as TGTGCCAGCAGTCATGCCCCGGACACTAGCACAGATACGCAGTATTTT. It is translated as CASSHAPDTSTDTQYF.

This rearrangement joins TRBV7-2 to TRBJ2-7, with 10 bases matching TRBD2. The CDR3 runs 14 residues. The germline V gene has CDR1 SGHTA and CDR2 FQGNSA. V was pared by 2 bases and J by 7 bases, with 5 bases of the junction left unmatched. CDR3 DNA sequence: TGTGCCAGCAGCTTACTAGCGGGAGTGGGAGAGCAGTACTTC. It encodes CASSLLAGVGEQYF.

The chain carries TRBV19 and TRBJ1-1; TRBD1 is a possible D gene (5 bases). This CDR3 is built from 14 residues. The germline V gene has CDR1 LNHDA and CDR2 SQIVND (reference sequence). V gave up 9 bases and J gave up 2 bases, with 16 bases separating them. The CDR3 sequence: CASKLPGPNTEAFF. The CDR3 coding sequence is TGTGCCAGCAAACTCCCAGGGCCTAACACTGAAGCTTTCTTT.

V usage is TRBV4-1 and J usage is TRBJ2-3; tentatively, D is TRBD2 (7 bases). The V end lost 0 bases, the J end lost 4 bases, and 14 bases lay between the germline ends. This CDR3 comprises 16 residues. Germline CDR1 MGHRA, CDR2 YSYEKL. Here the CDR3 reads CASSQEAGGLSDTQYF. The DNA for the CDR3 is TGCGCCAGCAGCCAAGAGGCCGGGGGGCTGTCAGATACGCAGTATTTT.